The clone carrying this T cell receptor (beta chain) came up a few times. Its target is not known. It was one heparinised blood draw, averaging about 116 mL, that each donor gave. Sorting that relied on CD45RO/CCR7/CD25/CD127/CD95/CD27 yielded CD4+ naive, central memory, regulatory and stem cell-like memory cells. The record originates from a study of beta chain features in type 1 diabetes. As for the study in general: Patients looked much like healthy donors when it came to age, gender and cell yields. Findings and caveats of the study: Shortening that was moderate but significant affected the TCRB CDR3s of Type 1 diabetes patients in all four CD4+ subsets. Sampled from patients, naive, central memory and Treg TCRB repertoires appeared more similar than those sampled from healthy donors.

Expressed TCRB transcripts were sequenced because the entire RNA isolate underwent reverse transcription. The method was immunoSEQ multiplex PCR; TCRdb's version includes in-frame clones alone and lacks a portion of them. The sample includes roughly 340,000 clones, roughly 13% seen only once; the top ten take around 0.01%. Germline-derived CDR1 and CDR2 are SGHRS and YFSETQ. The CDR3 totals 14 residues. The V end was cut by 1 base, the J end by 2 bases, with 9 bases between. V and J are TRBV5-1 and TRBJ1-1, with TRBD1 as a possible D gene (6 bases). This sequence was found in a woman in her late teens or twenties with type 1 diabetes. Sequenced input: naive CD4+ T cells from blood. DNA of the CDR3: TGCGCCAGCAGCTTGTGGGACAAAAACACTGAAGCTTTCTTT. It codes for CASSLWDKNTEAFF.